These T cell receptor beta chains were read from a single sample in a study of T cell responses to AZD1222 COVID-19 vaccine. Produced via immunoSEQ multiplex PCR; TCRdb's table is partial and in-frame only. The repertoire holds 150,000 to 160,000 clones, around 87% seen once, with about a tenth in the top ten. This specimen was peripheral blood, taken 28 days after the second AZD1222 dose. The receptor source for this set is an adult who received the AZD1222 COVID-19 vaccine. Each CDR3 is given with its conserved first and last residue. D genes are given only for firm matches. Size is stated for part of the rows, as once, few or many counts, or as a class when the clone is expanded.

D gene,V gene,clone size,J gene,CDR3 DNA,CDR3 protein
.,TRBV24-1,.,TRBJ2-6,TGTGCCACCAGTGATTTAGCCCGTGGGACCAGAGGGGCCAACGTCCTGACTTTC,CATSDLARGTRGANVLTF
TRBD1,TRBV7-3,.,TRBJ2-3,TGTGCCAGCAGCTTAGGCCCTACGGGGACAGGGGACACAGATACGCAGTATTTT,CASSLGPTGTGDTDTQYF
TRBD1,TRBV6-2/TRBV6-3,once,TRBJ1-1,TGTGCCAGCAGCCGACAGGGCGAGGGAACTGAAGCTTTCTTT,CASSRQGEGTEAFF
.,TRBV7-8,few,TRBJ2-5,TGTGCCAGCAGCTTAGGTGTAGTTCAAGAGACCCAGTACTTC,CASSLGVVQETQYF
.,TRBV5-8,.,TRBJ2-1,TGTGCCAGCAGCTTGGCCGTCGGGGAGCAGTTCTTC,CASSLAVGEQFF
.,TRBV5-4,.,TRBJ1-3,TGTGCCAGCAGCTTGAAGGGGTCCGGAAACACCATATATTTT,CASSLKGSGNTIYF
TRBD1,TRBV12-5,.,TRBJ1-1,TGTGCTAGTGGTTTTGGGACAGGGGGAGCTTTCTTT,CASGFGTGGAFF
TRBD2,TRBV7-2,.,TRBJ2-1,TGTGCCAGCAGCTTAGGGCTAGCGGGTAACAATGAGCAGTTCTTC,CASSLGLAGNNEQFF
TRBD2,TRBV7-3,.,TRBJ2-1,TGTGCCAGCAGCCAGACTAGCGGGGGAAGCTCCTACAATGAGCAGTTCTTC,CASSQTSGGSSYNEQFF
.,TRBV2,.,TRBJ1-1,TGTGCCAGCCGGTCAAACACTGAAGCTTTCTTT,CASRSNTEAFF
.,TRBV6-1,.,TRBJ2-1,TGTGCCAGCAGTGAGGGCACCTACAATGAGCAGTTCTTC,CASSEGTYNEQFF
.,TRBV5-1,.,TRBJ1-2,TGCGCCAGCAGCTTGGAAGGGGTCTTCGGCTACACCTTC,CASSLEGVFGYTF
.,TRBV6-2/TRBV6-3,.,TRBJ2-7,TGTGCCAGCAGTTACATGAGCTCCTACGAGCAGTACTTC,CASSYMSSYEQYF
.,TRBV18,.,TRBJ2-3,TGTGCCAGCTCACCCCTTGGGACCAACTCTTACACAGATACGCAGTATTTT,CASSPLGTNSYTDTQYF
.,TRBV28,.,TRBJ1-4,TGTGCCAGCAGTGAGGAGAGGAGAGAAAAACTGTTTTTT,CASSEERREKLFF
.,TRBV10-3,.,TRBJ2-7,TGTGCCATCAGTGGGTCCGGGGACTCCTACGAGCAGTACTTC,CAISGSGDSYEQYF
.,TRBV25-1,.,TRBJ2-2,TGTGCCAGCAGCGACCAGAACACCGGGGAGCTGTTTTTT,CASSDQNTGELFF
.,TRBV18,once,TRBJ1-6,TGTGCCAGCTCACTATCCGAAGCACAGGGCAATAATTCACCCCTCCACTTT,CASSLSEAQGNNSPLHF
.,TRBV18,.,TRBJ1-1,TGTGCCAGCTCACCAGGCACCTACACTGAAGCTTTCTTT,CASSPGTYTEAFF
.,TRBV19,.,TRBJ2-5,TGTGCCAGTAGTTCATCGCACGCGGGATTGCAAGAGACCCAGTACTTC,CASSSSHAGLQETQYF
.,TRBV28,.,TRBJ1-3,TGTGCCAGCAGTTTAAATTTTGCACACACTGGAAACACCATATATTTT,CASSLNFAHTGNTIYF
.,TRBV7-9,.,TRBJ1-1,TGTGCCAGCAGCCCCCCCCTCTTGAACACTGAAGCTTTCTTT,CASSPPLLNTEAFF
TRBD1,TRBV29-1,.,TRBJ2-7,TGCAGCGTTTCCGGACAGGGGACATCCTACGAGCAGTACTTC,CSVSGQGTSYEQYF
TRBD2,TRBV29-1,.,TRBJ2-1,TGCAGTTGTTCGGCGGGAGGACAAGGGAATGAGCAGTTCTTC,CSCSAGGQGNEQFF
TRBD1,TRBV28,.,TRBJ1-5,TGTGCCAGCAGTAGAAGAGACAGGGGAACGCATCAGCCCCAGCATTTT,CASSRRDRGTHQPQHF
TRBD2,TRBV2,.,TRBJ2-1,TGTGCCAGCAGTGAAGCCCGAGCGGGAGGGAACAATGAGCAGTTCTTC,CASSEARAGGNNEQFF
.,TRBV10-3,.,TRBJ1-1,TGTGCCATCAGTGAATGGGGGCAGGCTTTCTTT,CAISEWGQAFF
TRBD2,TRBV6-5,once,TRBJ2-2,TGTGCCAGCAGCACTTGGGGGAGGGCCGGGGAGCTGTTTTTT,CASSTWGRAGELFF
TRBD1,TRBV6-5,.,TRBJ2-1,TGTGCCAGCAGTTGGGACAGATTCGGCAATGAGCAGTTCTTC,CASSWDRFGNEQFF
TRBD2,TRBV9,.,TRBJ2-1,TGTGCCAGCACATCAGCGGGAGGGCCCCCCGGTGAGCAGTTCTTC,CASTSAGGPPGEQFF
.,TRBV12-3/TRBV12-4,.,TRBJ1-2,TGTGCCAGCACCGCCACAGCCTATGGCTACACCTTC,CASTATAYGYTF
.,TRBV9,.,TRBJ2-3,TGTGCCAGCAGCGAAACCGGGTTTCCTAGCACAGATACGCAGTATTTT,CASSETGFPSTDTQYF
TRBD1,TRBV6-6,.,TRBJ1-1,TGTGCCAGCAGCCCTGTCGGGACAGGAAAGAACACTGAAGCTTTCTTT,CASSPVGTGKNTEAFF